A single sample gave rise to the 23 T cell receptor beta chains below, sequenced in a study of T cell repertoires in cytomegalovirus infection. TCRdb re-derived calls from the reads in MiXCR, one entry per CDR3 protein. This sample has fewer than 200,000 distinct CDR3 sequences, with approximately 15% found just once. Sequencing was performed on PBMCs. The receptors were gathered from a human donor in good health (CMV status not recorded). Some clones in this sample may be carry-over from other donors' samples.

This clonotype was seen ten or more times. The V gene is TRBV7-2, the J gene TRBJ2-7; 9 nucleotides agree with TRBD2. The V gene end was trimmed by 3 bases and the J gene end by 5 bases; junction bases not matched to a gene: 11. From germline, CDR1 is SGHTA and CDR2 FQGNSA. CDR3 length equals 16 residues. The CDR3, as DNA: TGTGCCAGCAGCTTGAGTCCGGGACTAGCATTCGACGAGCAGTACTTC. The encoded protein is CASSLSPGLAFDEQYF.

This clonotype has ten or more counts. The chain's CDR3 is CASSQGQGLLHTQYF. CDR3 sequence (DNA): TGTGCCAGCAGCCAGGGACAGGGGCTGCTCCATACGCAGTATTTT. V and J are TRBV7-2 and TRBJ2-3; 10 bases align to TRBD1. The germline CDR1 and CDR2 sequences are SGHTA and FQGNSA. The CDR3 consists of 15 residues. The V gene end was trimmed by 5 bases and the J gene end by 7 bases; junction bases not matched to a gene: 9. Combining the CDR3 with reference TRBV7-2 and TRBJ2-3 gives the whole variable domain GAGVSQSPSNKVTEKGKDVELRCDPISGHTALYWYRQSLGQGLEFLIYFQGNSAPDKSGLPSDRFSAERTGGSVSTLTIQRTQQEDSAVYLCASSQGQGLLHTQYFGPGTRLTVL.

This clonotype came up many times. V and J are TRBV4-3 and TRBJ2-7; D may be TRBD2 (6 bases). Trimming shortened V by 4 bases and J by 3 bases, and 10 bases separated the two germline ends. The CDR3 consists of 13 residues. In germline, CDR1 is LGHNA, CDR2 YSLEER. The CDR3 reads CASSRGLDYEQYF. CDR3 DNA sequence: TGCGCCAGCAGCCGGGGACTTGACTACGAGCAGTACTTC.

This clonotype was observed many times. DNA for the CDR3: TGTGCCAGCAGCTTAGGGGTCCTCAAAGAGACCCAGTACTTC. This sequence encodes CASSLGVLKETQYF. The J gene is TRBJ2-5, the V gene TRBV7-8; D remains ambiguous. V shed 1 base and J shed 3 bases, with 9 bases lying between them. The V gene's germline CDR1 is SGHVS and CDR2 FQNEAQ. CDR3 size: 14 residues.

In this sample, this clonotype turned up many times. The CDR3, as DNA: TGCGCCAGCAGCGTACGGGGACTAGCGGCTTACGAGCAGTACTTC. Residues: CASSVRGLAAYEQYF. The gene calls are TRBV5-1 and TRBJ2-7; TRBD2 aligns across 11 bases. With V trimmed by 4 bases and J by 4 bases, 7 bases remained unmatched. Per the germline V gene, CDR1 is SGHRS and CDR2 is YFSETQ. This CDR3 spans 15 amino acids.

The genes are TRBV3-1 and TRBJ2-7, with 14 nucleotides matching TRBD2. The ends lost 4 bases at V and 6 bases at J; junction bases unmatched: 2. Per germline, CDR1 LGHDT and CDR2 YNNKEL (reference sequence). CDR3 length: 14 residues. The CDR3 loop reads CASSLGLAGGEQYF. In DNA, the CDR3 is TGTGCCAGCAGCCTCGGACTAGCGGGAGGCGAGCAGTACTTC.

This clonotype was seen ten or more times. The chain recombines TRBV7-2 with TRBJ1-2; D is unclear. The V end was cut by 3 bases, the J end by 5 bases, with 10 bases between. Looked up from germline, CDR1 is SGHTA and CDR2 is FQGNSA. The CDR3 is 13 residues long. CDR3 coding DNA: TGTGCCAGCAGCTTGAATGTGGGGTATGGCTACACCTTC. This encodes CASSLNVGYGYTF.

The chain carries TRBV3-1 and TRBJ2-1; TRBD1 matches 8 bases. This CDR3 is built from 15 residues. The V and J ends lost 0 bases and 5 bases, in that order; junction bases with no gene match: 3. The germline CDR1 and CDR2 sequences are LGHDT and YNNKEL (reference sequence). In DNA, the CDR3 is TGTGCCAGCAGCCAAGACCAGGGGGCCCACAATGAGCAGTTCTTC. This gives the protein CASSQDQGAHNEQFF.

V is TRBV28 and J is TRBJ2-7; TRBD1 might be the D (6 bases). CDR3 length: 15 amino acids. Per germline, CDR1 MDHEN and CDR2 SYDVKM. V shed 6 bases and J shed 0 bases, with 15 bases lying between them. Here the CDR3 DNA reads TGTGCCAGCAGAAGGACAGAGACCTCCTCCTACGAGCAGTACTTC. Its translation: CASRRTETSSYEQYF. Filled out from reference TRBV28 and TRBJ2-7, the complete variable domain reads DVKVTQSSRYLVKRTGEKVFLECVQDMDHENMFWYRQDPGLGLRLIYFSYDVKMKEKGDIPEGYSVSREKKERFSLILESASTNQTSMYLCASRRTETSSYEQYFGPGTRLTVT.

In its sample, this clonotype was seen many times. V usage is TRBV7-9 and J usage is TRBJ1-1; TRBD1 aligns across 10 bases. The J segment lost 0 bases and the V segment lost 5 bases, leaving 6 bases of the junction unmatched. Germline V gives CDR1 SEHNR, CDR2 FQNEAQ (reference sequence). CDR3 length: 16 residues. DNA of the CDR3: TGTGCCAGCAGCCCTCGACAGGGGGCAATGAACACTGAAGCTTTCTTT. It codes for CASSPRQGAMNTEAFF. Supplemented by reference TRBV7-9 and TRBJ1-1, the full variable domain reads DTGVSQNPRHKITKRGQNVTFRCDPISEHNRLYWYRQTLGQGPEFLTYFQNEAQLEKSRLLSDRFSAERPKGSFSTLEIQRTEQGDSAMYLCASSPRQGAMNTEAFFGQGTRLTVV.

There are many counts of this clonotype. The chain carries TRBV5-1 and TRBJ2-1; D not resolved. V was trimmed by 0 bases and J by 0 bases, leaving 7 bases between them. The CDR3 loop spans 15 amino acids. The germline V gene encodes CDR1 SGHRS and CDR2 YFSETQ. CDR3 sequence (DNA): TGCGCCAGCAGCTTGGAGAGTGGCTCCTACAATGAGCAGTTCTTC. Encoded protein: CASSLESGSYNEQFF.

This clonotype was observed at least ten times. The chain combines TRBV7-2 with TRBJ1-1, with 7 bases matching TRBD1. Trimming removed 6 bases from V and 3 bases from J; junction bases left unmatched: 4. Germline lookup yields CDR1 SGHTA and CDR2 FQGNSA. There are 13 residues in the CDR3. DNA for the CDR3: TGTGCCAGCAGTCCGAGGGGGCACACTGAAGCTTTCTTT. This encodes CASSPRGHTEAFF.

The chain couples TRBV20-1 to TRBJ2-1, with 10 bases matching TRBD2. With V trimmed by 6 bases and J by 5 bases, 7 bases remained unmatched. Per the germline V gene, CDR1 is DFQATT and CDR2 is SNEGSKA (reference sequence). The CDR3 has 14 residues. The CDR3 spells CSAMTSGLDNEQFF. In nucleotides, the CDR3 is TGCAGTGCGATGACTAGCGGGTTAGACAATGAGCAGTTCTTC.

This clonotype was recorded once. In DNA form, the CDR3 reads TGTGCCAGCAGCCCGGGACAGGGGGTCTGGGAGCAGTACTTC. Translating gives CASSPGQGVWEQYF. The chain joins TRBV11-2 to TRBJ2-7, with 11 nucleotides matching TRBD1. Per the germline V gene, CDR1 is SGHAT and CDR2 is FQNNGV. V trimming: 5 bases; J trimming: 7 bases; junction bases outside the gene matches: 7. The CDR3 runs to 14 residues.

The V call is TRBV10-3, the J call TRBJ1-4; 7 bases are a match to TRBD1. The trim removed 11 bases at V and 6 bases at J, leaving 3 bases unmatched. The CDR3 spans 11 residues. Germline assignment: CDR1 ENHRY and CDR2 SYGVKD. The CDR3 DNA follows: TGTGCCTCGGGGACAGATGAAAAACTGTTTTTT. Its protein product is CASGTDEKLFF.

As concerns this clonotype: A much larger clone differs from this one at a single base, so this may be a read error. The chain combines TRBV5-4 with TRBJ1-4; perhaps TRBD1 as D (6 bases). Germline V CDR1 and CDR2: SGHNT, YYREEE (reference sequence). The CDR3 spans 15 residues. In DNA, the CDR3 is TGTGTCAGCAGCTTGAGGGGGGCTCCTAATGAAAAACTGTTTTTT. This gives the protein CVSSLRGAPNEKLFF.

In this sample, this clonotype turned up many times. The CDR3 nucleotides read TGTGCCAGCAGCTTTATGTACAGGGGGCACGAAGGCCATGGCTACACCTTC. Translation gives CASSFMYRGHEGHGYTF. The chain uses TRBV7-9 and TRBJ1-2, with 9 bases matching TRBD1. After removal of 3 bases from V and 6 bases from J, the junction contained 14 bases not matched to a gene. Germline CDR1 SEHNR, CDR2 FQNEAQ (reference sequence). The CDR3 consists of 17 residues.

The rearrangement uses TRBV20-1 and TRBJ1-2, with 7 positions matching TRBD1. V shed 6 bases and J 5 bases; nucleotides not matched to a gene: 18. This CDR3 comprises 16 residues. Germline CDR1 DFQATT, CDR2 SNEGSKA (reference sequence). In nucleotides, the CDR3 is TGCAGTGCCCTAGGTCAAGCGGGGACAGATTTTTATGGCTACACCTTC. Translating it yields CSALGQAGTDFYGYTF.

The chain uses TRBV7-9 and TRBJ2-3; D is unresolved. Trimming shortened V by 5 bases and J by 4 bases, and 16 bases separated the two germline ends. Germline V gives CDR1 SEHNR, CDR2 FQNEAQ (reference sequence). This CDR3 has 15 amino acids. The CDR3 DNA reads TGTGCCAGCAGCCCTGGCCCCGTTGGGGCAGATACGCAGTATTTT. Amino acids: CASSPGPVGADTQYF. Based on the CDR3 plus reference TRBV7-9 and TRBJ2-3, the full variable domain is DTGVSQNPRHKITKRGQNVTFRCDPISEHNRLYWYRQTLGQGPEFLTYFQNEAQLEKSRLLSDRFSAERPKGSFSTLEIQRTEQGDSAMYLCASSPGPVGADTQYFGPGTRLTVL.

This clonotype occurred many times. In nucleotides, the CDR3 is TGTGCCAGCAGCCAGGGCCTTAGCACAGATACGCAGTATTTT. Protein: CASSQGLSTDTQYF. This sequence joins TRBV7-2 and TRBJ2-3; D perhaps matches TRBD1 (5 bases). Trimming took 5 bases from V and 0 from J, leaving 9 bases between them. The CDR3 is made up of 14 amino acids. Germline V gene data show CDR1 as SGHTA and CDR2 as FQGNSA.

This clonotype occurred many times. The J gene is TRBJ2-7, the V gene TRBV6-6; 13 bases match TRBD2. Looked up from germline, CDR1 is MNHNY and CDR2 is SVGAGI (reference sequence). V was clipped by 2 bases and J by 3 bases; unmatched bases: 1. This CDR3 contains 15 residues. CDR3: CASSYGLAGVYEQYF. The CDR3 DNA is TGTGCCAGCAGTTACGGACTAGCGGGAGTCTACGAGCAGTACTTC.

This clonotype was found many times. This chain uses TRBV7-2 with TRBJ2-3; D is perhaps TRBD2 (6 bases). This CDR3 contains 14 residues. Per the germline V gene, CDR1 is SGHTA and CDR2 is FQGNSA. Trimming took off 8 bases at V and 2 bases at J, with 14 bases between the two ends. The CDR3 DNA sequence: TGTGCCAGCTCCGAGGGGAGGCCCACAGATACGCAGTATTTT. It encodes CASSEGRPTDTQYF.

The table lists this clonotype with many counts. The chain employs TRBV7-8 and TRBJ1-1; D perhaps matches TRBD1 (6 bases). The CDR3 covers 15 residues. CDR1 and CDR2 (germline): SGHVS, FQNEAQ. The V and J ends lost 2 bases and 1 base respectively, with 11 bases between them. Here the CDR3 DNA reads TGTGCCAGCAGCTTACTGGCGGGGGCGAACACTGAAGCTTTCTTT. As protein: CASSLLAGANTEAFF.